This T cell receptor beta chain comes out of a study of blood T cells in healthy people across ages. Together with a sample-barcoded 5' primer, a J-beta primer mix was included in a second PCR lasting roughly 6 to 12 cycles. With 12 random nucleotides, a template-switch adaptor tagged each individual cDNA molecule. MiXCR was run by TCRdb on the 5' RACE reads, yielding one entry per CDR3 protein. There are about 1,500,000 distinct CDR3 sequences in the sample; 28% occur only once, and roughly 8% lies in the top ten. With regard to this clonotype: Its antigen is not identified.

General study points: Those diversity estimates obtained from one million T cells were thought to be underestimates. In these data, TCR beta diversity tracked strongly with naive T cell percentage. More naive CD4+ cells and higher diversity were found in long-lived than in aged donors.

Germline CDR1 and CDR2: LNHNV and YYDKDF (reference sequence). The V end was cut by 5 bases, the J end by 1 base, with 11 bases between. The CDR3 sequence is 14 residues long. Material for sequencing was blood. The chain couples TRBV15 to TRBJ1-1; tentatively, D is TRBD1 (6 bases). The sequence derives from a woman aged 25 to 45 in good health. CDR3 nucleotide sequence: TGTGCCACCAGCGGCTGGGACACGAACACTGAAGCTTTCTTT. As protein: CATSGWDTNTEAFF. The entire variable domain, with the rest obtained from reference TRBV15 and TRBJ1-1, is as follows: DAMVIQNPRYQVTQFGKPVTLSCSQTLNHNVMYWYQQKSSQAPKLLFHYYDKDFNNEADTPDNFQSRRPNTSFCFLDIRSPGLGDTAMYLCATSGWDTNTEAFFGQGTRLTVV.